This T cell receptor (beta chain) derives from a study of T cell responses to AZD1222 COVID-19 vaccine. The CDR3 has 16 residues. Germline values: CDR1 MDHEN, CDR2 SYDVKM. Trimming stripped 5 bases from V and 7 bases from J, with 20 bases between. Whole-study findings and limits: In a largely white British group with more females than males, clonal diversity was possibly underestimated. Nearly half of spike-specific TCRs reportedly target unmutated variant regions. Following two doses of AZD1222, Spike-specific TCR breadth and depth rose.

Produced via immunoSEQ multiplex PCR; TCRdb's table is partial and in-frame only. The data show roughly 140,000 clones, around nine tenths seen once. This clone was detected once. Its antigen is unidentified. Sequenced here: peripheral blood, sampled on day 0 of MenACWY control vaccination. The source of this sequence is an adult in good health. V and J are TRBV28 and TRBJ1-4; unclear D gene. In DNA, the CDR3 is TGTGCCAGCAGTCCCCCGGGGAGGACTGTGAGTGAAAAACTGTTTTTT. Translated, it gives CASSPPGRTVSEKLFF.